The rows below give T cell receptor beta chains drawn from one sample of a study of chemoradiotherapy in HPV16-positive cancers. TCRdb's table, derived via immunoSEQ multiplex PCR, lists solely in-frame clones and lacks some. The sample includes about 5,600 clones, roughly 84% of them seen just once. The specimen comprised tumor tissue, sampled from a patient who underwent chemoradiotherapy. The receptor source for this set is a human donor with HPV-associated anogenital cancer. The CDR3 runs from the conserved cysteine through the conserved F or W. The order of the fields is J gene, V gene, clone size, D gene, CDR3 DNA, CDR3 protein. D genes are given only for firm matches. Clone size is stated in some rows and not others, as once, few, many or a class when expanded.

>TRBJ1-1|TRBV29-1|.|.
TGCAGCGTTAGGCGGGAGGCTGAAGCTTTCTTT
CSVRREAEAFF
>TRBJ1-6|TRBV5-6|.|TRBD1
TGTGCCAGCAGACGTGGGACAGCTAATTCACCCCTCCACTTT
CASRRGTANSPLHF
>TRBJ2-1|TRBV4-3|few|TRBD1
TGCGCCAGCAGCCAAACAGGGGGCTTGGATGAGCAGTTCTTC
CASSQTGGLDEQFF
>TRBJ2-2|TRBV11-2|.|TRBD1
TGTGCCAGCAGCTTAGGGGACAGGGGTATCCGGGAGCTGTTTTTT
CASSLGDRGIRELFF
>TRBJ2-5|TRBV11-1|.|TRBD2
TGTGCCAGCAGCTTAGAGTCTTGGGGACTAGCGGGTCGGGAGACCCAGTACTTC
CASSLESWGLAGRETQYF
>TRBJ1-1|TRBV7-2|.|TRBD1
TGTGCCAGCAGCTTAGGACAGGGATATGAAGCTTTCTTT
CASSLGQGYEAFF
>TRBJ2-3|TRBV29-1|.|TRBD1
TGCAGCGCCCGGGACAGGGCGTTAGATACGCAGTATTTT
CSARDRALDTQYF
>TRBJ1-2|TRBV5-1|.|TRBD1
TGCGCCAGCAGCTTACAGGGGGCGCATGGCTACACCTTC
CASSLQGAHGYTF
>TRBJ2-2|TRBV30|.|.
TGTGCCTGGAGTGTAAAGTCCTGGCCGGCCGGGGAGCTGTTTTTT
CAWSVKSWPAGELFF
>TRBJ1-1|TRBV6-1|.|.
TGTGCCAGCAATGGAGCGCCTCCTCTCGGCACTGAAGCTTTCTTT
CASNGAPPLGTEAFF
>TRBJ2-2|TRBV4-3|.|.
TGCGCCAGCAGCCCCTCGGGTGGCGGGGAGCTGTTTTTT
CASSPSGGGELFF
>TRBJ2-7|TRBV5-5|large|.
TGTGCCAGCAGCCCTTGGGACACCAATTCCTACGAGCAGTACTTC
CASSPWDTNSYEQYF
>TRBJ2-7|TRBV11-3|.|TRBD1
TGTGCCAGCAGCTTCGGACAGGGGGCGAGGAACGAGCAGTACTTC
CASSFGQGARNEQYF
>TRBJ1-1|TRBV2|.|TRBD1
TGTGCCAGCAGATTGACAGGGGTGAACACTGAAGCTTTCTTT
CASRLTGVNTEAFF
>TRBJ1-4|TRBV5-1|few|TRBD1
TGCGCCAGCAGCTTTACAGGGGATAATGAAAAACTGTTTTTT
CASSFTGDNEKLFF
>TRBJ2-7|TRBV4-1|.|.
TGCGCCAGCAGCGGCCTGGGGGGCTCCTACGAGCAGTACTTC
CASSGLGGSYEQYF
>TRBJ1-2|TRBV6-1|.|.
TGTGCCAGCAGGAACTTCCTGACAGACGTCTATGGCTACACCTTC
CASRNFLTDVYGYTF
>TRBJ1-2|TRBV7-6|.|.
TGTGCCAGCAGCCCCAGGGAAGGGGGGATGGGAGGCTACACCTTC
CASSPREGGMGGYTF
>TRBJ2-7|TRBV28|once|.
TGTGCCAGCAGTACCACAGGGCCCCCCAACGAGCAGTACTTC
CASSTTGPPNEQYF
>TRBJ1-4|TRBV13|.|.
TGTGCCAGCAGCTTCCGAGCCCCAACTAATGAAAAACTGTTTTTT
CASSFRAPTNEKLFF
>TRBJ2-7|TRBV5-6|.|.
TGTGCCAGCAGCTTGGGTATGGGCACTACCTACGAGCAGTACTTC
CASSLGMGTTYEQYF
>TRBJ1-1|TRBV15|few|.
TGTGCCACCAGCAGAGATGGTTATGGGGGCGTGAGGGACACTGAAGCTTTCTTT
CATSRDGYGGVRDTEAFF
>TRBJ2-1|TRBV6-5|.|.
TGTGCCAGCAGGAGGGGACGCTACAATGAGCAGTTCTTC
CASRRGRYNEQFF
>TRBJ1-2|TRBV6-5|.|TRBD1
TGTGCCAGCAGTTACCAGGGGACAGGGAGCTATGGCTACACCTTC
CASSYQGTGSYGYTF
>TRBJ2-1|TRBV7-2|.|.
TGTGCCAGCTCGACCGGGTTGAGCTCCTACAATGAGCAGTTCTTC
CASSTGLSSYNEQFF
>TRBJ1-1|TRBV4-3|few|.
TGCGCCAGCAGCCAATCGGGGAACACTGAAGCTTTCTTT
CASSQSGNTEAFF
>TRBJ2-2|TRBV6-6|.|.
TGTGCCAGCAGTTACGGGGAAGCCGGGGAGCTGTTTTTT
CASSYGEAGELFF
>TRBJ1-2|TRBV30|.|.
TGTGCCTGGAGTGTAGCGGGGAACTATGGCTACACCTTC
CAWSVAGNYGYTF
>TRBJ1-1|TRBV19|.|TRBD1
TGTGCCAGCTCACTAGTAGTGGGACAGGGGTCTGAAGCTTTCTTT
CASSLVVGQGSEAFF
>TRBJ1-2|TRBV6-1|.|TRBD1
TGTGCCAGCAGGACGGACAGGGGGCATTTGGGCTACACCTTC
CASRTDRGHLGYTF
>TRBJ1-2|TRBV11-2|.|.
TGTGCCAGCAGCTCTATCATGGAGGAAGATGGCTACACCTTC
CASSSIMEEDGYTF
>TRBJ1-1|TRBV14|few|.
TGTGCCAGCAGCCCGTTTAATTCCCTGAACACTGAAGCTTTCTTT
CASSPFNSLNTEAFF
>TRBJ1-4|TRBV29-1|.|TRBD1
TGCAGCGTAGAGGGGACAGAAAAAGAACCTAATGAAAAACTGTTTTTT
CSVEGTEKEPNEKLFF
>TRBJ2-7|TRBV11-2|.|TRBD1
TGTGCCAGCAGCTCCGGGACAGGGGCACGCGAGCAGTACTTC
CASSSGTGAREQYF
>TRBJ1-1|TRBV11-2|few|.
TGTGCCAGCAGCTTCGAGGGCGGGAGGGCTTTCTTT
CASSFEGGRAFF
>TRBJ2-3|TRBV27|.|.
TGTGCCAGCAGTCCCCTCAGGGGGAGGACCACAGATACGCAGTATTTT
CASSPLRGRTTDTQYF
>TRBJ2-5|TRBV2|.|.
TGTGCCAGCAGTCGGGACTCTAAAGAGACCCAGTACTTC
CASSRDSKETQYF
>TRBJ1-5|TRBV6-1|.|TRBD1
TGTGCCAGCAGTGGGACAGGGGGCTGGAATCAGCCCCAGCATTTT
CASSGTGGWNQPQHF
>TRBJ2-5|TRBV10-3|.|.
TGTGCCATCAGTGGTACGTCCCAAGAGACCCAGTACTTC
CAISGTSQETQYF
>TRBJ1-1|TRBV9|.|TRBD1
TGTGCCAGCAGCGTACTGACAGGGACGAACACTGAAGCTTTCTTT
CASSVLTGTNTEAFF
>TRBJ1-1|TRBV10-3|.|.
TGTGCCATCAGGGGGGGGAGAGCGGACCCTGAAGCTTTCTTT
CAIRGGRADPEAFF